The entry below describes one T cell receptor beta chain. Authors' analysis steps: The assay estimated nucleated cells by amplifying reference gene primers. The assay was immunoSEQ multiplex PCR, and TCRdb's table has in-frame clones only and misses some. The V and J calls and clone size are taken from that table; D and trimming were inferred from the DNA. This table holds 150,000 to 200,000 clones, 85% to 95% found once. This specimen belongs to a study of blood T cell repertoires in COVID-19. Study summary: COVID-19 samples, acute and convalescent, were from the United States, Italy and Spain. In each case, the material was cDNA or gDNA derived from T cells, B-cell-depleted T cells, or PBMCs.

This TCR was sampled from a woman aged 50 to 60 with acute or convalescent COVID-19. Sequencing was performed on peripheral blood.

The CDR3 loop is CASSPKKAGGPNFLENTGELFF. The CDR3 coding sequence is TGTGCCAGCAGCCCCAAAAAAGCGGGGGGGCCTAACTTTCTAGAGAACACCGGGGAGCTGTTTTTT. The rearrangement joins TRBV9 to TRBJ2-2; 10 positions match TRBD2. This CDR3 spans 22 amino acids. V lost 4 bases and J lost 1; bases outside the gene matches: 22. Germline V lookup: CDR1 SGDLS, CDR2 YYNGEE.